This passage covers 5 T cell receptor beta chains from one sample sequenced in a study of cytomegalovirus exposure and HLA in healthy donors (TCRdb year 2017). The receptor library was made with the immunoSEQ multiplex PCR assay. A mixture of 60 forward primers for TCR Vbeta segments and 13 reverse primers for TCR Jbeta segments was used in the multiplex PCR. The table comes from immuneACCESS by way of TCRdb, which keeps in-frame sequences with V and J called. Part of the clones is missing from these tables; in studies checked, under half for an unresolved V gene and the rest for unknown reasons. The sample's table covers tens of thousands of clones. Around 11% of the sample is taken by the ten largest. The specimen was PBMCs. The receptors derive from a man aged 18-30 years in good health and CMV-seropositive.

The chain is built from TRBV5-6 and TRBJ1-4; D possibly corresponds to TRBD1 (6 bases). The V and J ends lost 0 bases and 1 base respectively, with 13 bases between them. Germline values: CDR1 SGHDT, CDR2 YYEEEE. This CDR3 region has 17 residues. The CDR3 here is CASSLVQGMETNEKLFF. CDR3 sequence (DNA): TGTGCCAGCAGCTTGGTACAGGGCATGGAAACTAATGAAAAACTGTTTTTT. The whole variable domain, remainder taken from reference TRBV5-6 and TRBJ1-4, is DAGVTQSPTHLIKTRGQQVTLRCSPKSGHDTVSWYQQALGQGPQFIFQYYEEEERQRGNFPDRFSGHQFPNYSSELNVNALLLGDSALYLCASSLVQGMETNEKLFFGSGTQLSVL.

The chain has TRBV28 and TRBJ2-7, with 7 bases that match TRBD2. V was pared by 10 bases and J by 3 bases, with 6 bases of the junction left unmatched. Germline CDR1 is MDHEN and CDR2 is SYDVKM. This CDR3 contains 12 residues. CDR3 region: CATEGLIYEQYF. The DNA for the CDR3 is TGTGCCACCGAGGGACTAATCTACGAGCAGTACTTC.

As concerns this clone: A read error may produce the germline difference seen at one junction end. The chain carries TRBV7-3 and TRBJ2-5; 10 bases are a match to TRBD2. This CDR3 comprises 14 residues. Germline V CDR1 and CDR2: SGHTA, FQGTGA. CDR3 residues: CASSPGLAGESQYF. The DNA for the CDR3 is TGTGCCAGCAGCCCCGGTCTAGCGGGAGAGTCCCAGTACTTC.

The J gene is TRBJ2-5, the V gene TRBV19; 9 bases align to TRBD1. With the DNA end fitting TRBJ2-7 better, the J assignment may be wrong. The V gene's germline CDR1 is LNHDA and CDR2 SQIVND (reference sequence). CDR3 length: 16 residues. The CDR3 reads CASSTSGTGRNYEQYF. CDR3 nucleotide sequence: TGTGCCAGTAGTACTTCCGGGACAGGGAGAAACTACGAGCAGTACTTC.

The DNA for the CDR3 is TGTGCCAGCAGCGACACGACTAGCGGGAGAACAGATACGCAGTATTTT. It is translated as CASSDTTSGRTDTQYF. The chain couples TRBV4-2 to TRBJ2-3; 12 bases align to TRBD2. From germline, CDR1 is LGHNA and CDR2 YNFKEQ. The V segment lost 5 bases and the J segment 3 bases; nucleotides outside the gene matches: 6. The CDR3 runs to 16 residues.